These 19 T cell receptor beta chains came from one sample sequenced in a study of T cells in Graves' hyperthyroidism and ophthalmopathy. TCR beta CDR3 region amplification was performed from RNA transcripts. TCR CDR3 underwent first-round RT-PCR with the HTBI primer set. TCRdb reprocessed the multiplex PCR reads with MiXCR, giving one entry per CDR3 protein. The table has 75,000 to 100,000 distinct CDR3 sequences, 40% seen once. Sequencing was done on a sample of peripheral blood or thyroid tissue (not recorded which). Receptors were obtained from a woman aged 25 to 39 with Graves' hyperthyroidism.

This clonotype was recorded many times. The J gene is TRBJ1-5, the V gene TRBV12-3 or TRBV12-4; tentative D call: TRBD1 (5 bases). This CDR3 is 14 amino acids long. The ends were cut back, 6 bases at V and 1 base at J, with 10 bases in the middle. CDR3 sequence (DNA): TGTGCCAGCAGGCCAGGGTTCAGCAATCAGCCCCAGCATTTT. It translates to CASRPGFSNQPQHF.

The chain employs TRBV5-1 and TRBJ2-3; D perhaps matches TRBD2 (6 bases). CDR3 length equals 23 residues. Germline CDR1 and CDR2: SGHRS and YFSETQ. Trimming took 4 bases from V and 0 from J, leaving 36 bases between them. The chain's CDR3 is CASSGPGRLAEEKRRTSTDTQYF. The DNA of the CDR3 is TGCGCCAGCAGCGGCCCGGGACGATTAGCGGAGGAGAAGAGGAGGACTAGCACAGATACGCAGTATTTT.

This chain connects TRBV5-1 to TRBJ2-5, with 9 bases identical to TRBD2. From germline, CDR1 is SGHRS and CDR2 YFSETQ. V shed 4 bases, J shed 3 bases, and the junction held 7 bases outside the gene matches. The CDR3 runs 15 residues. The CDR3 protein is CASSRRGLAEETQYF. CDR3 sequence (DNA): TGCGCCAGCAGCCGACGGGGACTAGCAGAAGAGACCCAGTACTTC.

This chain uses TRBV7-3 with TRBJ2-6; TRBD2 matches 13 bases. Germline CDR1 is SGHTA and CDR2 is FQGTGA. CDR3 length: 18 amino acids. V lost 6 bases and J lost 4; bases outside the gene matches: 9. The CDR3 bases are TGTGCCAGCAGGCCAACTAGCGGGAGGGCCGCCGGGGCCAACGTCCTGACTTTC. Its protein product is CASRPTSGRAAGANVLTF.

This clonotype has at least ten counts. The V and J genes are TRBV5-1 and TRBJ1-1; possible D gene TRBD1, 5 bases. Looked up from germline, CDR1 is SGHRS and CDR2 is YFSETQ. The length of the CDR3 is 13 residues. V lost 8 bases and J lost 3, with 14 bases in between. CDR3 residues: CASAGSTDTEAFF. The CDR3 DNA follows: TGCGCCAGTGCAGGGTCGACCGACACTGAAGCTTTCTTT.

This clonotype was counted at least ten times. This CDR3 fails to terminate in the conserved phenylalanine or tryptophan, so it likely reflects a read error. No DNA is shown, since the ends of the CDR3 on it are uncertain; the CDR3 is the one TCRdb lists. V and J are TRBV6-6 and TRBJ2-7; the table assigns TRBD2, which was not confirmed against the DNA. The length of the CDR3 is 12 amino acids, counting both ends. From germline, CDR1 is MNHNY and CDR2 SVGAGI (reference sequence). The CDR3 reads CASSRPGLAGLM.

V usage is TRBV6-5 and J usage is TRBJ2-7, with 9 bases that match TRBD2. Germline V gene data show CDR1 as MNHEY and CDR2 as SVGAGI. Trimming took 6 bases from V and 1 from J; bases not matched to a gene: 7. This CDR3 region has 15 residues. DNA for the CDR3: TGTGCCAGCAGAAGAACTAGCGGGCATTCCTACGAGCAGTACTTC. Residues: CASRRTSGHSYEQYF.

The genes are TRBV29-1 and TRBJ2-2; D ambiguous. V dropped 6 bases and J dropped 5 bases, with 10 bases sitting between them. The CDR3 runs to 12 residues. The germline CDR1 and CDR2 sequences are SQVTM and ANQGSEA. The CDR3 protein is CSVGPGTGELFF. The CDR3 DNA follows: TGCAGCGTAGGCCCCGGGACCGGGGAGCTGTTTTTT.

Notes on this clonotype: Its ends do not fully match the called genes, so a read error is possible. V is TRBV7-9 and J is TRBJ1-2; 9 bases agree with TRBD1. Per the germline V gene, CDR1 is SEHNR and CDR2 is FQNEAQ (reference sequence). The CDR3 is 13 residues long. The CDR3 sequence: CASSLRTGDGYTF. CDR3 coding DNA: TGCGCCAGCAGCTTGCGGACAGGGGATGGCTACACCTTC.

The table lists this clonotype with many counts. This chain connects TRBV5-1 to TRBJ2-5; D is unresolved. V lost 5 bases and J lost 5, with 19 bases in between. Germline CDR1 SGHRS, CDR2 YFSETQ. CDR3 length: 15 residues. Here the CDR3 DNA reads TGCGCCAGCAGGCCTGGTGGGTTTTTTTCGGAGACCCAGTACTTC. It is translated as CASRPGGFFSETQYF.

The gene calls are TRBV7-2 and TRBJ2-5; perhaps TRBD2 as D (5 bases). Gene TRBJ2-1 matches the end of the DNA better, so the J call may be wrong. The CDR3 is 14 residues long. Germline V CDR1 and CDR2: SGHTA, FQGNSA. Written as DNA, the CDR3 is TGTGCCAGCAGCTTAGCGGGAGTAGGGAACGAGCAGTTCTTC. It specifies CASSLAGVGNEQFF.

This clonotype was picked up many times. This rearrangement joins TRBV19 to TRBJ1-5; D not certain. This CDR3 has 13 residues. Trimming stripped 3 bases from V and 9 bases from J, with 12 bases between. Looked up from germline, CDR1 is LNHDA and CDR2 is SQIVND (reference sequence). The CDR3 DNA follows: TGTGCCAGTAGTATCAATTTAGACGCGCCCCAGCATTTT. Amino acids: CASSINLDAPQHF.

About this clonotype: This is likely a read error, given that the CDR3 carries no conserved phenylalanine or tryptophan at its end. This rearrangement joins TRBV5-1 to TRBJ2-5; D might be TRBD1 (5 bases). This CDR3 is 15 amino acids long. Trimming cost V 1 base and J 2 bases, with 12 bases left between them. Looked up from germline, CDR1 is SGHRS and CDR2 is YFSETQ. The DNA for the CDR3 is TGCGCCAGCAGCTTGCCTCAGGGAACGCAAGAGACCCAGTACCTC. Residues: CASSLPQGTQETQYL.

There are many counts of this clonotype. The chain has TRBV5-1 and TRBJ1-5, with D possibly being TRBD1 (5 bases). Between the trimmed V and J ends, which lost 3 bases and 2 bases, there was a span of 12 bases. The CDR3 consists of 15 residues. Germline lookup yields CDR1 SGHRS and CDR2 YFSETQ. In nucleotides, the CDR3 is TGCGCCAGCAGCTGGGGGGACCTGGGCAATCAGCCCCAGCATTTT. Protein: CASSWGDLGNQPQHF.

This chain joins TRBV7-2 and TRBJ2-1; 13 bases align to TRBD2. The CDR3 contains 14 residues. V dropped 6 bases and J dropped 9; count of bases not matched to a gene: 5. CDR1 and CDR2 from the germline V gene are SGHTA and FQGNSA. DNA of the CDR3: TGTGCCAGCAGACTAGCGGGAGGGCCCAGTGAGCAGTTCTTC. Amino acid sequence: CASRLAGGPSEQFF. Full variable domain (rest looked up from reference TRBV7-2 and TRBJ2-1): GAGVSQSPSNKVTEKGKDVELRCDPISGHTALYWYRQSLGQGLEFLIYFQGNSAPDKSGLPSDRFSAERTGGSVSTLTIQRTQQEDSAVYLCASRLAGGPSEQFFGPGTRLTVL.

This clonotype was recorded many times. The CDR3, as DNA: TGTGCCAGCAGTTTGACAGCCCTTAATGAAAAACTGTTTTTT. Translation gives CASSLTALNEKLFF. The chain has TRBV28 and TRBJ1-4; perhaps TRBD1 as D (5 bases). Germline V gives CDR1 MDHEN, CDR2 SYDVKM. This CDR3 has 14 amino acids. V gave up 3 bases and J gave up 4 bases, with 9 bases separating them.

The chain couples TRBV20-1 to TRBJ1-2; TRBD1 agrees at 12 bases. The CDR3 covers 13 residues. In germline, CDR1 is DFQATT, CDR2 SNEGSKA (reference sequence). J lost 5 bases, V lost 6 bases, and 4 bases had no gene match. The CDR3 nucleotides are TGCAGTGCGTGGGACAGGGGGCTGTATGGCTACACCTTC. This sequence encodes CSAWDRGLYGYTF.

The table lists this clonotype with many counts. J is TRBJ2-7 and V is TRBV9; D is undetermined. V dropped 0 bases and J dropped 2 bases, with 18 bases sitting between them. Germline V CDR1 and CDR2: SGDLS, YYNGEE. The CDR3 spans 17 residues. The CDR3 DNA reads TGTGCCAGCAGCGTAGGTCCCACACCGGGTCCTACCTACGAGCAGTACTTC. Its protein product is CASSVGPTPGPTYEQYF.

The chain links TRBV5-5 to TRBJ2-5; TRBD1 matches at 12 bases. With 4 bases clipped from V and 4 bases from J, the junction kept 5 bases outside the gene matches. Germline assignment: CDR1 SGHKS and CDR2 YYEKEE (reference sequence). This CDR3 has 15 residues. The CDR3 DNA reads as TGTGCCAGCAGCCTCCGGGACAGGGGGCGAGAGACCCAGTACTTC. This codes for CASSLRDRGRETQYF.